Listed here are 21 T cell receptor beta chains from one sample, sequenced in a study of preoperative IRX-2 immunotherapy in early breast cancer. Clones were sequenced by immunoSEQ multiplex PCR, and TCRdb holds only the in-frame ones, with some missing. The profile covers about 29,000 clones, with around 90% appearing a single time and around a tenth taken by the ten largest. Noted treatment: preoperative locoregional IRX-2 cytokine immunotherapy. The biological material was taken from a patient treated with IRX-2 immunotherapy. The origin of the receptors is a human donor with breast cancer.

J is TRBJ2-1 and V is TRBV25-1; possibly TRBD2 for D (6 bases). The CDR3 extends over 13 amino acids. The germline V and J ends were trimmed by 4 bases and 8 bases, with 12 bases remaining between them. Looked up from germline, CDR1 is MGHDK and CDR2 is SYGVNS. The CDR3 nucleotides are TGTGCCAGCAGTGCGCGGGGCAGCCATGAGCAGTTCTTC. As protein: CASSARGSHEQFF.

The chain couples TRBV11-3 to TRBJ2-3; TRBD1 or TRBD2 may be the D gene (5 bases each). CDR3 length equals 19 residues. Trimming took off 1 base at V and 4 bases at J, with 24 bases between the two ends. Looked up from germline, CDR1 is SGHNT and CDR2 is YENEEA. This CDR3 is CASSLGASLATQGADTQYF. CDR3 coding DNA: TGTGCCAGCAGCTTAGGGGCCTCCCTAGCCACCCAGGGTGCAGATACGCAGTATTTT. Supplemented by reference TRBV11-3 and TRBJ2-3, the full variable domain reads EAGVVQSPRYKIIEKKQPVAFWCNPISGHNTLYWYLQNLGQGPELLIRYENEEAVDDSQLPKDRFSAERLKGVDSTLKIQPAELGDSAVYLCASSLGASLATQGADTQYFGPGTRLTVL.

The V and J genes are TRBV2 and TRBJ2-1; 8 bases match TRBD2. Germline CDR1 reads SNHLY; CDR2 reads FYNNEI. The CDR3 loop spans 15 amino acids. The ends lost 3 bases at V and 3 bases at J; junction bases unmatched: 4. The CDR3 loop reads CASSDTLADYNEQFF. DNA for the CDR3: TGTGCCAGCAGTGATACACTAGCGGACTACAATGAGCAGTTCTTC. Using reference TRBV2 and TRBJ2-1 for the parts outside the CDR3, the full variable domain is EPEVTQTPSHQVTQMGQEVILRCVPISNHLYFYWYRQILGQKVEFLVSFYNNEISEKSEIFDDQFSVERPDGSNFTLKIRSTKLEDSAMYFCASSDTLADYNEQFFGPGTRLTVL.

J is TRBJ2-5 and V is TRBV30; maybe TRBD2 (5 bases). V shed 4 bases and J shed 4 bases, with 16 bases lying between them. The germline V gene has CDR1 GTSNPN and CDR2 SVGIG (reference sequence). The CDR3 contains 14 residues. The CDR3 nucleotides are TGTGCCTGGACCCCACGAGGGTACCGAGAGACCCAGTACTTC. Translating gives CAWTPRGYRETQYF.

The V call is TRBV6-1, the J call TRBJ2-2; D is unclear. Germline assignment: CDR1 MNHNS and CDR2 SASEGT. Trimming cost V 4 bases and J 7 bases, with 13 bases left between them. CDR3 size: 14 residues. DNA of the CDR3: TGTGCCAGCAGTGTCCTAGACCCAAGCGGGGAGCTGTTTTTT. Translating gives CASSVLDPSGELFF.

V gene TRBV7-6 combines with J gene TRBJ1-1; unclear D gene. The CDR3 runs to 13 residues. Trimming took off 5 bases at V and 0 bases at J, with 7 bases between the two ends. Per the germline V gene, CDR1 is SGHVS and CDR2 is FNYEAQ. DNA for the CDR3: TGTGCCAGCAGCCCTGATTTGAACACTGAAGCTTTCTTT. Amino acid sequence: CASSPDLNTEAFF.

The chain joins TRBV7-6 to TRBJ2-1; D call uncertain. The CDR3 totals 12 residues. The V end lost 1 base, the J end lost 4 bases, and 2 bases lay between the germline ends. Germline CDR1 reads SGHVS; CDR2 reads FNYEAQ. The chain's CDR3 is CASSLGYNEQFF. CDR3 nucleotides: TGTGCCAGCAGCTTAGGGTACAATGAGCAGTTCTTC.

The chain is built from TRBV5-8 and TRBJ1-3; the D is unclear. V shed 2 bases and J shed 1 base, with 7 bases lying between them. This CDR3 spans 14 amino acids. From germline, CDR1 is SGHTS and CDR2 YDEGEE. CDR3 sequence reads: CASSLGLSGNTIYF. The CDR3 DNA is TGTGCCAGCAGCTTAGGTTTGTCTGGAAACACCATATATTTT.

V is TRBV11-3 and J is TRBJ2-2, with D uncertain. CDR1 and CDR2 (germline): SGHNT, YENEEA. CDR3 size: 18 residues. V was shortened by 0 bases and J by 6 bases, with 20 bases between the two germline ends. The CDR3 nucleotides read TGTGCCAGCAGCTTAGAGGATCTGGCAGGAGAAATCCCCGGGGAGCTGTTTTTT. Amino acid sequence: CASSLEDLAGEIPGELFF.

The chain recombines TRBV6-6 with TRBJ1-5, with D unclear. Per germline, CDR1 MNHNY and CDR2 SVGAGI (reference sequence). V was clipped by 5 bases and J by 0 bases, with 8 bases between them. This CDR3 contains 14 residues. CDR3 sequence reads: CASSLYTSNQPQHF. DNA for the CDR3: TGTGCCAGCAGTCTGTACACTAGCAATCAGCCCCAGCATTTT.

The chain carries TRBV7-2 and TRBJ2-7; tentative D call: TRBD1 (5 bases). V lost 0 bases, J lost 7 bases, and 10 bases lay in between. CDR1 and CDR2 from the germline V gene are SGHTA and FQGNSA. There are 13 residues in the CDR3. This chain's CDR3 is CASSLARVREQYF. The CDR3 DNA reads as TGTGCCAGCAGCTTAGCCAGGGTTCGAGAGCAGTACTTC.

This rearrangement joins TRBV11-2 to TRBJ2-1; 11 bases are a match to TRBD1. V shed 3 bases, J shed 5 bases, and the junction held 9 bases outside the gene matches. Per the germline V gene, CDR1 is SGHAT and CDR2 is FQNNGV. The CDR3 contains 17 residues. The CDR3 coding sequence is TGTGCCAGCAGCTTGAGGACAGGGGGCGCCCCCAACAATGAGCAGTTCTTC. It translates to CASSLRTGGAPNNEQFF.

The genes are TRBV27 and TRBJ2-5; D uncertain. With 8 bases removed from V and 3 bases from J, the gap between germline ends came to 7 bases. The CDR3 contains 11 residues. Germline CDR1 reads MNHEY; CDR2 reads SMNVEV (reference sequence). Here the CDR3 reads CASDYKETQYF. CDR3 nucleotides: TGTGCCAGCGATTATAAAGAGACCCAGTACTTC.

V usage is TRBV18 and J usage is TRBJ2-2, with no clear D. From germline, CDR1 is KGHSH and CDR2 LQKENI. Trimming removed 6 bases at V and 9 bases at J, with 17 bases between. The CDR3 spans 14 residues. The CDR3 sequence is CASSQNSGSRELFF. The CDR3 bases are TGTGCCAGCTCCCAAAACTCTGGGTCCAGGGAGCTGTTTTTT.

This clone was detected only once. The V gene is TRBV19, the J gene TRBJ1-2; 8 bases align to TRBD1. Germline V gene data show CDR1 as LNHDA and CDR2 as SQIVND (reference sequence). The CDR3 runs to 14 residues. The V gene end was trimmed by 5 bases and the J gene end by 5 bases; junction bases not matched to a gene: 7. CDR3 sequence: CASSPQGGDYGYTF. For the CDR3, the DNA is TGTGCCAGTAGTCCACAGGGGGGAGATTATGGCTACACCTTC.

The gene calls are TRBV11-3 and TRBJ2-1; TRBD2 is a possible D gene (5 bases). Looked up from germline, CDR1 is SGHNT and CDR2 is YENEEA. The ends were cut back, 1 base at V and 9 bases at J, with 10 bases in the middle. The CDR3 runs 13 residues. Here the CDR3 DNA reads TGTGCCAGCAGCTTAGTTGGTAGCGTTGAGCAGTTCTTC. This gives the protein CASSLVGSVEQFF. Full variable domain (remainder filled in from reference TRBV11-3 and TRBJ2-1): EAGVVQSPRYKIIEKKQPVAFWCNPISGHNTLYWYLQNLGQGPELLIRYENEEAVDDSQLPKDRFSAERLKGVDSTLKIQPAELGDSAVYLCASSLVGSVEQFFGPGTRLTVL.

The CDR3 DNA reads TGTGCCAGTAGTACCAAACCGGGACAGGGCTGGTCTGAAGCTTTCTTT. It specifies CASSTKPGQGWSEAFF. This chain uses TRBV19 with TRBJ1-1; 9 bases line up with TRBD1. With V trimmed by 4 bases and J by 6 bases, 12 bases remained unmatched. Looked up from germline, CDR1 is LNHDA and CDR2 is SQIVND (reference sequence). This CDR3 has 16 amino acids. The full variable domain, its missing parts supplied by reference TRBV19 and TRBJ1-1, is DGGITQSPKYLFRKEGQNVTLSCEQNLNHDAMYWYRQDPGQGLRLIYYSQIVNDFQKGDIAEGYSVSREKKESFPLTVTSAQKNPTAFYLCASSTKPGQGWSEAFFGQGTRLTVV.

This chain joins TRBV11-3 and TRBJ2-7; D gene uncertain. The V and J ends lost 1 base and 1 base respectively, with 5 bases between them. CDR3 length: 13 amino acids. Germline CDR1 SGHNT, CDR2 YENEEA. Here the CDR3 DNA reads TGTGCCAGCAGCTTAGGAGGATCCTACGAGCAGTACTTC. It encodes CASSLGGSYEQYF. Full variable domain (outside the CDR3, taken from reference TRBV11-3 and TRBJ2-7): EAGVVQSPRYKIIEKKQPVAFWCNPISGHNTLYWYLQNLGQGPELLIRYENEEAVDDSQLPKDRFSAERLKGVDSTLKIQPAELGDSAVYLCASSLGGSYEQYFGPGTRLTVT.

CDR3 in DNA: TGTGCCAGCAGCGGAGGGACTAGCGGGAGCCATTCCTACGAGCAGTACTTC. This translates into CASSGGTSGSHSYEQYF. This rearrangement joins TRBV5-4 to TRBJ2-7, with 14 bases fitting TRBD2. Germline V gene data show CDR1 as SGHNT and CDR2 as YYREEE (reference sequence). Trimming took 4 bases from V and 1 from J; bases not matched to a gene: 7. This CDR3 comprises 17 residues.

In its sample, this clone was seen once. The V and J genes are TRBV27 and TRBJ1-5; D gene uncertain. The CDR3 consists of 13 residues. Trimming left V 3 bases short and J 9 bases short, with 12 bases between. In germline, CDR1 is MNHEY, CDR2 SMNVEV (reference sequence). The CDR3 protein is CASSFTPSGPQHF. The CDR3 nucleotides are TGTGCCAGCAGTTTTACACCCTCAGGGCCCCAGCATTTT.

The chain uses TRBV7-6 and TRBJ2-3; D perhaps matches TRBD1 (7 bases). The ends were cut back, 2 bases at V and 0 bases at J, with 12 bases in the middle. The length of the CDR3 is 16 residues. Germline V CDR1 and CDR2: SGHVS, FNYEAQ. CDR3: CASSLLAGGSTDTQYF. The CDR3 nucleotides read TGTGCCAGCAGCTTACTGGCAGGGGGGAGCACAGATACGCAGTATTTT.